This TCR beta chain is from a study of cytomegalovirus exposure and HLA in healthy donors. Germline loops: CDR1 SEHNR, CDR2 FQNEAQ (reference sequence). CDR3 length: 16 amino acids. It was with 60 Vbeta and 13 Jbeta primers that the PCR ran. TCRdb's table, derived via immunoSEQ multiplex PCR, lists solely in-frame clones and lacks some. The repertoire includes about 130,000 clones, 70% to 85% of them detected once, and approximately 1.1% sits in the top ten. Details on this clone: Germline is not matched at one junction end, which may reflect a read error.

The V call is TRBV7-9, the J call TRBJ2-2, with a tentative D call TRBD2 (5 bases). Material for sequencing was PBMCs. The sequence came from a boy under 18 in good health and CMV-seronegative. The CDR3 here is CSSSLASLMNTGELFF. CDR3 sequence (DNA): TGTTCCAGCAGCTTAGCGTCCCTAATGAACACCGGGGAGCTGTTTTTT.